What follows describes a single T cell receptor beta chain. Profiling relied on immunoSEQ multiplex PCR, and the TCRdb table lists in-frame clones only, not all of them. The sample has under 150,000 clones, roughly 89% seen once; the top ten hold around 4.7%. V lost 5 bases and J lost 3, with 17 bases in between. CDR1 is SGHTA, CDR2 FQGNSA, per germline. This CDR3 has 15 residues. The sample belongs to a study of control samples from healthy donors and cancer patients. Sequenced sample: blood. This sequence joins TRBV7-2 and TRBJ2-7; TRBD1 or TRBD2 may be the D gene (5 bases each). This sequence was found in a man aged 25-45 years in good health. CDR3 residues: CASSPQYGAGYEQYF. The CDR3 nucleotides are TGTGCCAGCAGCCCTCAGTACGGGGCGGGCTACGAGCAGTACTTC. The whole variable domain, filled in from reference TRBV7-2 and TRBJ2-7, reads GAGVSQSPSNKVTEKGKDVELRCDPISGHTALYWYRQSLGQGLEFLIYFQGNSAPDKSGLPSDRFSAERTGGSVSTLTIQRTQQEDSAVYLCASSPQYGAGYEQYFGPGTRLTVT.